The TCR beta chain under discussion was sequenced for a study of control samples from healthy donors and cancer patients. TCRdb's table, derived via immunoSEQ multiplex PCR, lists solely in-frame clones and lacks some. The profile covers about 84,000 clones, with about 79% appearing a single time and approximately 10% taken by the ten largest. Germline V gives CDR1 MNHNS, CDR2 SASEGT. The CDR3 length is 13 residues. V shed 2 bases, J shed 7 bases, and the junction held 1 base outside the gene matches. Sequenced input: PBMCs. The chain combines TRBV6-1 with TRBJ1-3; TRBD1 agrees at 8 bases. This sequence was found in a man in his 60s with head and neck cancer. CDR3 region: CASSEQGANTIYF. In nucleotides, the CDR3 is TGTGCCAGCAGTGAACAGGGGGCGAACACCATATATTTT.